Listed here are 9 T cell receptor beta chains from one sample, sequenced in a study of T cell repertoires in cytomegalovirus infection. Each CDR3 protein gets one entry after TCRdb re-called the reads with MiXCR. Among roughly 730,000 distinct CDR3 sequences, around a third were seen once, and the ten largest hold about 20%. These receptors have no known antigen. The source was cultured PBMCs, collected from culture after CMV antigen stimulation. The source of these receptors is a human donor in good health (CMV status not recorded). Some clones in this sample may be carry-over from other donors' samples.

This clonotype came up many times. The CDR3 coding sequence is TGTGCCAGCAGCTCGGACAGGCGGTATGGCTACACCTTC. Translating it yields CASSSDRRYGYTF. The V and J genes are TRBV7-2 and TRBJ1-2; 7 positions match TRBD1. The CDR3 is made up of 13 amino acids. Per germline, CDR1 SGHTA and CDR2 FQGNSA. V was clipped by 4 bases and J by 5 bases; unmatched bases: 4.

In its sample, this clonotype was seen a few times. This chain uses TRBV7-9 with TRBJ1-4; 8 bases line up with TRBD1. V trimming: 5 bases; J trimming: 8 bases; junction bases outside the gene matches: 7. This CDR3 has 14 residues. Germline CDR1 reads SEHNR; CDR2 reads FQNEAQ (reference sequence). This chain's CDR3 is CASSPWTGREKLFF. The CDR3, as DNA: TGTGCCAGCAGCCCTTGGACAGGGAGAGAAAAACTGTTTTTT.

The chain has TRBV7-9 and TRBJ2-7; 9 bases agree with TRBD1. The CDR3 loop spans 15 amino acids. The junction had 8 bases not matched to a gene; V was cut back by 6 bases and J by 2 bases. CDR1 is SEHNR, CDR2 FQNEAQ, per germline (reference sequence). Written as DNA, the CDR3 is TGTGCCAGCAGTACACAGGGGGCCGGACCCTACGAGCAGTACTTC. Amino acids: CASSTQGAGPYEQYF.

The chain combines TRBV29-1 with TRBJ2-1, with 13 positions matching TRBD2. This CDR3 has 13 amino acids. The V gene end was trimmed by 5 bases and the J gene end by 9 bases; junction bases not matched to a gene: 4. Germline V gene data show CDR1 as SQVTM and CDR2 as ANQGSEA. CDR3 protein: CSVRTSGSGEQFF. The CDR3 nucleotides read TGCAGCGTTAGGACTAGCGGGAGCGGTGAGCAGTTCTTC.

This chain uses TRBV7-2 with TRBJ2-1; 9 bases line up with TRBD2. CDR1 and CDR2 from the germline V gene are SGHTA and FQGNSA. V gave up 0 bases and J gave up 7 bases; unmatched junction bases: 4. The CDR3 has 15 amino acids. CDR3 region: CASSLAGLAFNEQFF. As DNA, the CDR3 is TGTGCCAGCAGCTTAGCAGGACTAGCGTTTAATGAGCAGTTCTTC.

This clonotype was observed a handful of times. The chain joins TRBV27 to TRBJ1-5; no reliable D call. The V end was cut by 5 bases, the J end by 5 bases, with 13 bases between. The CDR3 extends over 14 amino acids. Per the germline V gene, CDR1 is MNHEY and CDR2 is SMNVEV (reference sequence). DNA of the CDR3: TGTGCCAGCAGTAAAAATCGCGGGGATCAGCCCCAGCATTTT. Protein: CASSKNRGDQPQHF.

This clonotype was found a few times. The rearrangement links TRBV12-3 or TRBV12-4 to TRBJ2-5; possibly TRBD1 for D (6 bases). The CDR3 extends over 14 amino acids. Trimming shortened V by 6 bases and J by 1 base, and 12 bases separated the two germline ends. CDR3 bases: TGTGCCAGCAGCTGGGACAACCTCCAAGAGACCCAGTACTTC. Translated, it gives CASSWDNLQETQYF.

The table lists this clonotype with a few counts. The chain recombines TRBV19 with TRBJ2-2, with a weak D call TRBD1 (7 bases). This CDR3 spans 15 amino acids. Germline loops: CDR1 LNHDA, CDR2 SQIVND (reference sequence). The V gene lost 11 bases and the J gene lost 7 bases, with 23 bases spanning the gap. CDR3 amino acids: CASGTARGIGGELFF. DNA for the CDR3: TGTGCCTCCGGGACAGCCCGGGGGATCGGCGGGGAGCTGTTTTTT.

This clonotype was detected many times. The V call is TRBV6-1, the J call TRBJ1-5; TRBD1 is a possible D gene (6 bases). The CDR3 runs to 16 residues. Germline V gene data show CDR1 as MNHNS and CDR2 as SASEGT. Trimming removed 0 bases from V and 6 bases from J, with 15 bases in between. The CDR3 region is CASSEAGGPLSQPQHF. CDR3 nucleotide sequence: TGTGCCAGCAGTGAAGCGGGGGGCCCACTTAGTCAGCCCCAGCATTTT.